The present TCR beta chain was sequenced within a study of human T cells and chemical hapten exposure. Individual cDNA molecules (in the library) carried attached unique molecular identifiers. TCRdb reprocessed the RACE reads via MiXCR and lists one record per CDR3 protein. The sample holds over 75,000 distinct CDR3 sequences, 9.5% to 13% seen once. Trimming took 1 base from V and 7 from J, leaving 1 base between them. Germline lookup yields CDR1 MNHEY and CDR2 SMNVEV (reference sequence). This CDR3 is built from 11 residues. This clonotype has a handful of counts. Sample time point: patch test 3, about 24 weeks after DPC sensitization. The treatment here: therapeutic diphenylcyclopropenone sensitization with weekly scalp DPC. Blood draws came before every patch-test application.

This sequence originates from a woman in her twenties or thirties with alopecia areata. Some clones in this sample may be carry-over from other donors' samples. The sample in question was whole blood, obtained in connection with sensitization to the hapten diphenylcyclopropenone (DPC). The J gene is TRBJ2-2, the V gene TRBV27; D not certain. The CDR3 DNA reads TGTGCCAGCAGTTTATACGGGGAGCTGTTTTTT. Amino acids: CASSLYGELFF.